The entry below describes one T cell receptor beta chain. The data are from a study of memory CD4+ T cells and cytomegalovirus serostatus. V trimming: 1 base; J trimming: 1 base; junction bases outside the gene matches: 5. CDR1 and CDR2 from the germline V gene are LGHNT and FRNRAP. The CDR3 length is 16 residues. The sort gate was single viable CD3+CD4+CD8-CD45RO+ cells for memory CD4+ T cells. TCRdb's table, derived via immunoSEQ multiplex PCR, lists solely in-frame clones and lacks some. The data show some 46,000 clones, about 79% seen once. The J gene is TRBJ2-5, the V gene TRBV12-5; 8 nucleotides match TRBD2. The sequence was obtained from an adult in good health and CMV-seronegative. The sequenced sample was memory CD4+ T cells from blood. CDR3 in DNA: TGTGCTAGTGGTTTGGCGGCGGGAGGCCCCCAAGAGACCCAGTACTTC. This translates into CASGLAAGGPQETQYF.